The T cell receptor beta chain described here comes from a study of cytomegalovirus exposure and HLA in healthy donors. General observations from the study: CMV serostatus stood as the only immune exposure information on hand.

About this clone itself: Antigen: not known.

V was pared by 0 bases and J by 0 bases, with 13 bases between. Germline values: CDR1 SQVTM, CDR2 ANQGSEA. The CDR3 runs 16 residues. PCR was performed using 60 Vbeta and 13 Jbeta primers. Here immunoSEQ multiplex PCR was the method, and the copy in TCRdb shows in-frame clones only, minus some. The repertoire holds 120,000 to 150,000 clones, with more than 80% as singletons. The TCR was taken from a middle-aged woman in good health and CMV-seropositive. Sample: PBMCs. The rearrangement joins TRBV29-1 to TRBJ2-3; a possible D gene is TRBD1 (5 bases). In DNA form, the CDR3 reads TGCAGCGTTGAAGATCGGCTCAGGGTTAGCACAGATACGCAGTATTTT. Translation gives CSVEDRLRVSTDTQYF.